These T cell receptor beta chains were read from a single sample in a study of graft-versus-host responses after intestinal transplantation. Using immunoSEQ multiplex PCR, the repertoire was profiled, and TCRdb retains in-frame clones only, with some absent. There are 55,000 to 80,000 clones in the sample; 90% occur only once, and around 1.7% lies in the top ten. Their recognized antigens are unknown. The specimen was unstimulated CD8+ T cells sorted from spleen or lymph node cells, collected before transplant. These receptors all stem from a human donor who was the organ donor for an intestinal transplant. The CDR3 runs from the conserved cysteine through the conserved F or W. The D gene is left open where the match is weak. Where a row states a size, it is once, few, many or the class of an expanded clone; other rows omit it.

d_call: TRBD2
v_call: TRBV11-2
clone_size: -
j_call: TRBJ2-1
cdr3_nt: TGTGCCAGCAGCCCCACAGTGGGGAGGGGGCAGTTCTTC
cdr3_aa: CASSPTVGRGQFF

d_call: -
v_call: TRBV5-1
clone_size: -
j_call: TRBJ2-1
cdr3_nt: TGCGCCAGCAGAAGGACAGACTTCTACAATGAGCAGTTCTTC
cdr3_aa: CASRRTDFYNEQFF

d_call: TRBD1
v_call: TRBV19
clone_size: once
j_call: TRBJ2-7
cdr3_nt: TGTGCCAGTAGTATCCCGGGACAGAACGAGCAGTACTTC
cdr3_aa: CASSIPGQNEQYF

d_call: TRBD2
v_call: TRBV11-3
clone_size: -
j_call: TRBJ2-1
cdr3_nt: TGTGCCAGCTCCTTAGGCCCGGGAGGGAATGAGCAGTTCTTC
cdr3_aa: CASSLGPGGNEQFF

d_call: TRBD2
v_call: TRBV6-4
clone_size: -
j_call: TRBJ2-3
cdr3_nt: TGTGCCAGCAGTGGAGCGGGAGGCACAGATACGCAGTATTTT
cdr3_aa: CASSGAGGTDTQYF

d_call: TRBD2
v_call: TRBV28
clone_size: few
j_call: TRBJ2-2
cdr3_nt: TGTGCCAGCACCCCCGGGGAGCGGGAGGACACCGGGGAGCTGTTTTTT
cdr3_aa: CASTPGEREDTGELFF

d_call: -
v_call: TRBV19
clone_size: once
j_call: TRBJ1-1
cdr3_nt: TGTGCCAGTAGTATCTCCAGTGGAGCTGAAGCTTTCTTT
cdr3_aa: CASSISSGAEAFF

d_call: -
v_call: TRBV27
clone_size: -
j_call: TRBJ2-7
cdr3_nt: TGTGCCAGCAGTTTATTAGGACATTCCCTCTACGAGCAGTACTTC
cdr3_aa: CASSLLGHSLYEQYF

d_call: -
v_call: TRBV4-3
clone_size: -
j_call: TRBJ2-7
cdr3_nt: TGCGCCAGCAGCCAAGGAATCCGGGACTCCTTCTCCTACGAGCAGTACTTC
cdr3_aa: CASSQGIRDSFSYEQYF

d_call: -
v_call: TRBV4-1
clone_size: -
j_call: TRBJ2-3
cdr3_nt: TGCGCCAGCAGCCCCGTGCCTAGGTACGATACGCAGTATTTT
cdr3_aa: CASSPVPRYDTQYF

d_call: -
v_call: TRBV27
clone_size: once
j_call: TRBJ2-1
cdr3_nt: TGTGCCAGCTCTTACCTTATGGGGGGATCGCACAATGAGCAGTTCTTC
cdr3_aa: CASSYLMGGSHNEQFF

d_call: TRBD1
v_call: TRBV6-5
clone_size: -
j_call: TRBJ1-1
cdr3_nt: TGTGCCAGCAGTCTCACAGGGGGCGCCACTGAAGCTTTCTTT
cdr3_aa: CASSLTGGATEAFF

d_call: -
v_call: TRBV6-5
clone_size: -
j_call: TRBJ2-1
cdr3_nt: TGTGCCAGCAGTCCCCTTAGCGATGAGCAGTTCTTC
cdr3_aa: CASSPLSDEQFF

d_call: TRBD1
v_call: TRBV5-6
clone_size: once
j_call: TRBJ2-7
cdr3_nt: TGTGCCAGCAGCCACGGGACAGCGCTTTCCTACGAGCAGTACTTC
cdr3_aa: CASSHGTALSYEQYF

d_call: TRBD1
v_call: TRBV11-3
clone_size: -
j_call: TRBJ2-2
cdr3_nt: TGTGCCAGCAGCCCTGGACAGGGAGGCACCGGGGAGCTGTTTTTT
cdr3_aa: CASSPGQGGTGELFF

d_call: -
v_call: TRBV9
clone_size: once
j_call: TRBJ2-5
cdr3_nt: TGTGCCAGCAGCGTAGGTCTCGGGAGTCGAGAGACCCAGTACTTC
cdr3_aa: CASSVGLGSRETQYF

d_call: -
v_call: TRBV6-6
clone_size: once
j_call: TRBJ1-4
cdr3_nt: TGTGCCAGCAGTCGACAGGCGACTAATGAAAAACTGTTTTTT
cdr3_aa: CASSRQATNEKLFF

d_call: -
v_call: TRBV10-1
clone_size: -
j_call: TRBJ1-4
cdr3_nt: TGCGCCAGCACCCCGAGGGGGTTTTTATTAACTAATGAAAAACTGTTTTTT
cdr3_aa: CASTPRGFLLTNEKLFF

d_call: TRBD1
v_call: TRBV30
clone_size: -
j_call: TRBJ2-7
cdr3_nt: TGTGCCTGGAACCCGGGACAGGGAGTCGACGAGCAGTACTTC
cdr3_aa: CAWNPGQGVDEQYF

d_call: -
v_call: TRBV25-1
clone_size: -
j_call: TRBJ1-2
cdr3_nt: TGTGCCAGCAGTGAAGGGAGTGGCTACACCTTC
cdr3_aa: CASSEGSGYTF

d_call: TRBD2
v_call: TRBV27
clone_size: once
j_call: TRBJ2-3
cdr3_nt: TGTGCCAGCACCCCCGGGACTAGCGAACATACGCAGTATTTT
cdr3_aa: CASTPGTSEHTQYF

d_call: -
v_call: TRBV10-3
clone_size: -
j_call: TRBJ1-2
cdr3_nt: TGTGCCATCAGTGAGTCGATTATACTCCCGTCCCCTAACTATGGCTACACCTTC
cdr3_aa: CAISESIILPSPNYGYTF

d_call: -
v_call: TRBV11-1
clone_size: -
j_call: TRBJ2-7
cdr3_nt: TGTGCCAGCGGAGGTAGGGACGAGCAGTACTTC
cdr3_aa: CASGGRDEQYF

d_call: -
v_call: TRBV29-1
clone_size: -
j_call: TRBJ2-3
cdr3_nt: TGCAGCGTTGTGGAGAATACGCAGTATTTT
cdr3_aa: CSVVENTQYF

d_call: -
v_call: TRBV6-1
clone_size: -
j_call: TRBJ2-3
cdr3_nt: TGTGCCAGCAGTGAAGCGCACGCGGGGGCGAGGGCAGATACGCAGTATTTT
cdr3_aa: CASSEAHAGARADTQYF

d_call: -
v_call: TRBV11-2
clone_size: -
j_call: TRBJ2-7
cdr3_nt: TGTGCCAGCAGCAGAGTCAGGTCGGAAACATACGAGCAGTACTTC
cdr3_aa: CASSRVRSETYEQYF

d_call: -
v_call: TRBV7-3
clone_size: -
j_call: TRBJ2-5
cdr3_nt: TGTGCCAGCAGCTTAACGGGTGGAGGGGAGACCCAGTACTTC
cdr3_aa: CASSLTGGGETQYF

d_call: -
v_call: TRBV28
clone_size: -
j_call: TRBJ1-1
cdr3_nt: TGTGCCAGCAGTTTAGTGACGGGGAACACTGAAGCTTTCTTT
cdr3_aa: CASSLVTGNTEAFF

d_call: -
v_call: TRBV29-1
clone_size: -
j_call: TRBJ2-7
cdr3_nt: TGCAGCGCCGAGGGGGGGCAGGGAGTGGAATCCTACGAGCAGTACTTC
cdr3_aa: CSAEGGQGVESYEQYF

d_call: -
v_call: TRBV5-1
clone_size: -
j_call: TRBJ2-7
cdr3_nt: TGCGCCAGCAGCTTGTCCTCTGAGGCCCCTCTCTACGAGCAGTACTTC
cdr3_aa: CASSLSSEAPLYEQYF

d_call: TRBD2
v_call: TRBV30
clone_size: -
j_call: TRBJ2-1
cdr3_nt: TGTGCCTGGAGTCCTCTCTTCCCTAGCGGGATTGGCCATGAGCAGTTCTTC
cdr3_aa: CAWSPLFPSGIGHEQFF

d_call: TRBD2
v_call: TRBV4-3
clone_size: -
j_call: TRBJ2-7
cdr3_nt: TGCGCCAGCAGCCAAGGGACTAGCGGGAGGGGCGAGCAGTACTTC
cdr3_aa: CASSQGTSGRGEQYF

d_call: -
v_call: TRBV28
clone_size: once
j_call: TRBJ1-1
cdr3_nt: TGTGCCAGCAACACGGGGAGTCTGAACACTGAAGCTTTCTTT
cdr3_aa: CASNTGSLNTEAFF

d_call: TRBD2
v_call: TRBV28
clone_size: -
j_call: TRBJ2-3
cdr3_nt: TGTGCCAGCAGCCAACTAGCGGGAGGCGCAGATACGCAGTATTTT
cdr3_aa: CASSQLAGGADTQYF

d_call: -
v_call: TRBV7-9
clone_size: -
j_call: TRBJ2-7
cdr3_nt: TGTGCCAGCAGCTCTAGGGGAGAGCAGTACTTC
cdr3_aa: CASSSRGEQYF

d_call: TRBD1
v_call: TRBV10-3
clone_size: -
j_call: TRBJ1-2
cdr3_nt: TGTGCCATCTGGATCCGCAGGGGGCGCGACTATGGCTACACCTTC
cdr3_aa: CAIWIRRGRDYGYTF

d_call: TRBD1
v_call: TRBV7-3
clone_size: -
j_call: TRBJ1-2
cdr3_nt: TGTGCCAGCAGCTTAGGCCCGGGACAGGGGCTTGGGGGCTACACCTTC
cdr3_aa: CASSLGPGQGLGGYTF

d_call: TRBD1
v_call: TRBV18
clone_size: -
j_call: TRBJ2-7
cdr3_nt: TGTGCCAGCTCACCACCTAGACAGGGGCTCCCCTTATACTCCTACGAGCAGTACTTC
cdr3_aa: CASSPPRQGLPLYSYEQYF

d_call: -
v_call: TRBV19
clone_size: -
j_call: TRBJ2-1
cdr3_nt: TGTGCCAGTAGTATCCCCAATGGGGGCGAGCAGTTCTTC
cdr3_aa: CASSIPNGGEQFF

d_call: -
v_call: TRBV7-3
clone_size: -
j_call: TRBJ2-1
cdr3_nt: TGTGCCAGCAGCTTATTAGACAATGAGCAGTTCTTC
cdr3_aa: CASSLLDNEQFF

d_call: -
v_call: TRBV18
clone_size: once
j_call: TRBJ2-1
cdr3_nt: TGTGCCAGCTCACCGGACGGGACCTACAATGAGCAGTTCTTC
cdr3_aa: CASSPDGTYNEQFF

d_call: TRBD1
v_call: TRBV6-5
clone_size: few
j_call: TRBJ2-7
cdr3_nt: TGTGCCAGCAGCTCAACAGGGGGCCGCGAGCAGTACTTC
cdr3_aa: CASSSTGGREQYF

d_call: TRBD2
v_call: TRBV7-9
clone_size: -
j_call: TRBJ2-1
cdr3_nt: TGTGCCAGCAGCTTGAGCCCGGGGGGGACCTACAATGAGCAGTTCTTC
cdr3_aa: CASSLSPGGTYNEQFF

d_call: -
v_call: TRBV6-6
clone_size: -
j_call: TRBJ2-7
cdr3_nt: TGTGCCACCATACGGGGTCCCTACGAGCAGTACTTC
cdr3_aa: CATIRGPYEQYF

d_call: -
v_call: TRBV28
clone_size: -
j_call: TRBJ1-5
cdr3_nt: TGTGCCAGCACCCTAGGGGCAGCCAACAATCAGCCCCAGCATTTT
cdr3_aa: CASTLGAANNQPQHF

d_call: -
v_call: TRBV28
clone_size: -
j_call: TRBJ1-2
cdr3_nt: TGTGCCAGCTCCTCCGCGGTTAACTATGGCTACACCTTC
cdr3_aa: CASSSAVNYGYTF

d_call: TRBD1
v_call: TRBV7-9
clone_size: -
j_call: TRBJ1-2
cdr3_nt: TGTGCCAGCAGCCCAGAGGATTGGACAGGGGGATACTATGGCTACACCTTC
cdr3_aa: CASSPEDWTGGYYGYTF

d_call: -
v_call: TRBV9
clone_size: -
j_call: TRBJ1-3
cdr3_nt: TGTGCCAGCAGCAAGGGGGTCTCTGGAAACACCATATATTTT
cdr3_aa: CASSKGVSGNTIYF

d_call: -
v_call: TRBV4-1
clone_size: -
j_call: TRBJ2-5
cdr3_nt: TGCGCCAGCAGCCAAGAACGAGCGGTCCAAGAGACCCAGTACTTC
cdr3_aa: CASSQERAVQETQYF

d_call: TRBD2
v_call: TRBV29-1
clone_size: -
j_call: TRBJ2-1
cdr3_nt: TGCAGCGTTGAGCACCTTAAACGGGAGGACAATGAGCAGTTCTTC
cdr3_aa: CSVEHLKREDNEQFF